This entry lists 16 T cell receptor beta chains sequenced from one sample in a study of beta chain features in type 1 diabetes. The entirety of the isolated RNA underwent reverse transcription, so expressed TCRB transcripts were sequenced. Assay: immunoSEQ multiplex PCR; the TCRdb copy retains only in-frame clones and omits some. The sample lists just over 600,000 clones, roughly 15% seen once, with around 0.095% in the top ten. Specimen: naive CD4+ T cells from blood. These receptors all come from a man aged 18 to 30 in good health.

As for this clone: The sample contains more than one DNA sequence encoding this CDR3. The chain carries TRBV28 and TRBJ1-1; no clear D gene. The V gene's germline CDR1 is MDHEN and CDR2 SYDVKM. The V end was cut by 6 bases, the J end by 1 base, with 3 bases between. CDR3 length: 11 amino acids. Here the CDR3 reads CASRKNTEAFF. The DNA for the CDR3 is TGTGCCAGCAGGAAGAACACTGAAGCTTTCTTT.

This clone occurred a few times. The chain has TRBV29-1 and TRBJ1-1; D may be TRBD1 (6 bases). The germline V gene encodes CDR1 SQVTM and CDR2 ANQGSEA. V was pared by 3 bases and J by 0 bases, with 11 bases between. The CDR3 runs to 14 residues. The CDR3 nucleotides read TGCAGCGTTGACAGGGGCCACCTGAACACTGAAGCTTTCTTT. Its translation: CSVDRGHLNTEAFF. Together with reference TRBV29-1 and TRBJ1-1, the CDR3 gives the full variable domain: SAVISQKPSRDICQRGTSLTIQCQVDSQVTMMFWYRQQPGQSLTLIATANQGSEATYESGFVIDKFPISRPNLTFSTLTVSNMSPEDSSIYLCSVDRGHLNTEAFFGQGTRLTVV.

This sequence joins TRBV7-9 and TRBJ2-5, with a possible D match to TRBD1 (5 bases). CDR3 length: 16 residues. Deletions cut 3 bases from V and 2 bases from J, with 16 bases between. The germline gives CDR1 SEHNR, CDR2 FQNEAQ (reference sequence). For the CDR3, the DNA is TGTGCCAGCAGCTTCCCGATACAGGCCCCACAAGAGACCCAGTACTTC. It translates to CASSFPIQAPQETQYF.

The rearrangement joins TRBV4-3 to TRBJ1-2; 10 bases line up with TRBD1. Germline values: CDR1 LGHNA, CDR2 YSLEER. The CDR3 runs to 15 residues. V lost 1 base to trimming and J lost 8 bases; unmatched junction nucleotides: 7. The CDR3 region has the DNA TGCGCCAGCAGCCAAGTTGGGACAGGGGCCCTCGGCTACACCTTC. Residues: CASSQVGTGALGYTF.

The chain combines TRBV19 with TRBJ2-1; D possibly uses TRBD1 or TRBD2 (5 bases each). This CDR3 is 14 amino acids long. The germline V gene encodes CDR1 LNHDA and CDR2 SQIVND (reference sequence). The V gene lost 6 bases and the J gene lost 2 bases, with 11 bases spanning the gap. The CDR3 here is CASSPGRTYNEQFF. CDR3 sequence (DNA): TGTGCCAGTAGCCCGGGACGGACCTACAATGAGCAGTTCTTC. The full variable domain, completed using reference TRBV19 and TRBJ2-1, is DGGITQSPKYLFRKEGQNVTLSCEQNLNHDAMYWYRQDPGQGLRLIYYSQIVNDFQKGDIAEGYSVSREKKESFPLTVTSAQKNPTAFYLCASSPGRTYNEQFFGPGTRLTVL.

This clone was found a few times. The gene calls are TRBV7-9 and TRBJ2-1, with D hard to call. Germline V gene lookup returns CDR1 SEHNR and CDR2 FQNEAQ (reference sequence). The CDR3 spans 17 residues. V lost 3 bases and J 1 base, leaving 16 bases between the germline ends. The CDR3 DNA is TGTGCCAGCAGCTTTTTAGATCACTTGGGGTCCTACAATGAGCAGTTCTTC. Translated, it gives CASSFLDHLGSYNEQFF.

This clone was seen a few times. V usage is TRBV7-7 and J usage is TRBJ2-7; 11 nucleotides match TRBD2. The CDR3 consists of 15 residues. Per the germline V gene, CDR1 is SSHAT and CDR2 is FNYEAQ (reference sequence). J gave up 2 bases and V 1 base, and 1 base lay outside the gene matches. The CDR3 reads CASSLGLAGTYEQYF. CDR3 sequence (DNA): TGTGCCAGCAGCTTAGGACTAGCGGGGACCTACGAGCAGTACTTC.

This clone showed up just a few times. The rearrangement joins TRBV11-2 to TRBJ1-3; the D is unclear. The CDR3 contains 11 residues. Germline CDR1 SGHAT, CDR2 FQNNGV. V was pared by 3 bases and J by 4 bases, with 1 base between. CDR3 in amino acids: CASSLGNTIYF. The CDR3 DNA is TGTGCCAGCAGCTTGGGAAACACCATATATTTT.

This chain joins TRBV7-3 and TRBJ2-7; D is unresolved. V was shortened by 3 bases and J by 5 bases, with 11 bases between the two germline ends. This CDR3 has 13 amino acids. The germline gives CDR1 SGHTA, CDR2 FQGTGA. In DNA, the CDR3 is TGTGCCAGCAGCTTTGGAGCCCGGGACGAGCAGTACTTC. Its translation: CASSFGARDEQYF.

This chain links TRBV7-3 with TRBJ2-5, with TRBD1 matching over 9 bases. V shed 6 bases, J shed 1 base, and the junction held 6 bases outside the gene matches. Germline V lookup: CDR1 SGHTA, CDR2 FQGTGA. The CDR3 sequence is 15 residues long. The CDR3 DNA reads as TGTGCCAGCAGACCCGGGACAGGGCTCCAAGAGACCCAGTACTTC. The encoded protein is CASRPGTGLQETQYF.

The rearrangement uses TRBV28 and TRBJ2-1; 9 bases fit TRBD2. The V and J ends lost 2 bases and 7 bases, in that order; junction bases with no gene match: 9. The CDR3 loop spans 16 amino acids. The germline V gene has CDR1 MDHEN and CDR2 SYDVKM. This chain's CDR3 is CASSLVLAGPQNEQFF. CDR3 nucleotide sequence: TGTGCCAGCAGTTTAGTTCTAGCGGGGCCGCAGAATGAGCAGTTCTTC.

The rearrangement joins TRBV7-2 to TRBJ2-1; D is uncertain. Trimming left V 2 bases short and J 7 bases short, with 6 bases between. The CDR3 sequence is 12 residues long. Germline V lookup: CDR1 SGHTA, CDR2 FQGNSA. This CDR3 reads CASSLSANEQFF. The CDR3 DNA is TGTGCCAGCAGCTTAAGTGCGAATGAGCAGTTCTTC.

The chain combines TRBV7-2 with TRBJ2-7, with a weak D call TRBD2 (6 bases). Trimming left V 1 base short and J 3 bases short, with 13 bases between. The CDR3 has 15 residues. Looked up from germline, CDR1 is SGHTA and CDR2 is FQGNSA. The CDR3 nucleotides are TGTGCCAGCAGCTTAGAGGTCGCGGGAATCTACGAGCAGTACTTC. It is translated as CASSLEVAGIYEQYF.

The genes are TRBV28 and TRBJ1-2, with a tentative D call TRBD1 (5 bases). Trimming removed 5 bases at V and 1 base at J, with 8 bases between. The CDR3 sequence is 13 residues long. Germline V gene lookup returns CDR1 MDHEN and CDR2 SYDVKM. CDR3 in amino acids: CASSLTVNYGYTF. DNA of the CDR3: TGTGCCAGCAGTCTGACAGTTAACTATGGCTACACCTTC.

This clone was counted a few times. The chain is built from TRBV5-1 and TRBJ2-1; TRBD1 is a possible D gene (6 bases). The germline V gene has CDR1 SGHRS and CDR2 YFSETQ. This CDR3 spans 14 amino acids. Trimming took 4 bases from V and 10 from J, leaving 18 bases between them. The CDR3 coding sequence is TGCGCCAGCAGCATTGACAGGTCCCCGGCAGAGCAGTTCTTC. It codes for CASSIDRSPAEQFF.

In this sample, this clone turned up a few times. CDR3 coding DNA: TGTGCCAGCAGCGTAGGTGTGAGCTCTCTCTCCTACAATGAGCAGTTCTTC. Its protein is CASSVGVSSLSYNEQFF. The chain uses TRBV9 and TRBJ2-1, with no clear D. The V end lost 0 bases, the J end lost 0 bases, and 13 bases lay between the germline ends. Germline V lookup: CDR1 SGDLS, CDR2 YYNGEE. This CDR3 is built from 17 residues.